This T cell receptor (beta chain) emerged from a study of blood T cells in healthy people across ages. Notes on the study in general: Per million T cells, TCR beta diversity dropped roughly linearly as age increased.

In each sample, at least 6.5 million PBMCs were isolated. Each sample yielded at least 6 micrograms of PBMC total RNA. A remark on this clonotype: Its antigen is undetermined.

It was with a sample-barcoded 5' primer and a J-beta primer mix that a second PCR of roughly 7 to 11 cycles was run. One entry per CDR3 protein results from TCRdb running MiXCR on the 5' RACE reads. The sample lists 700,000 to 850,000 distinct CDR3 sequences, about 55% seen once, with under 50% in the top ten. The ends lost 6 bases at V and 9 bases at J; junction bases unmatched: 2. The CDR3 consists of 12 residues. Germline V gene sequence: CDR1 SNHLY, CDR2 FYNNEI. The source is a man of 80 years or more in good health. The material sequenced was blood. The chain couples TRBV2 to TRBJ2-1; TRBD1 matches 10 bases. CDR3 amino acids: CASSRQGAEQFF. Here the CDR3 DNA reads TGTGCCAGCAGCCGACAGGGGGCTGAGCAGTTCTTC.